The 7 T cell receptor beta chains below all came from one sample that was sequenced in a study of OX40 agonist ivuxolimab in advanced cancers. Some clones are missing from TCRdb's copy, which holds only in-frame ones; the method was immunoSEQ multiplex PCR. This sample carries some 80,000 clones, around 85% of them seen once, and the ten largest clones take around 7.8%. This sample comprised CD4+ or CD8+ T cells sorted from blood, obtained in a trial of the OX40 agonist ivuxolimab. Receptors were obtained from an adult with an advanced solid tumor such as melanoma, head and neck, liver or kidney cancer.

V and J are TRBV19 and TRBJ1-2; no clear D gene. In germline, CDR1 is LNHDA, CDR2 SQIVND (reference sequence). CDR3 length: 15 residues. The germline V and J ends were trimmed by 5 bases and 4 bases, with 17 bases remaining between them. CDR3 sequence: CASSAQEGIVYGYTF. The CDR3 DNA reads TGTGCCAGTAGTGCCCAGGAGGGAATCGTCTATGGCTACACCTTC.

This clone was counted between two and nine times. The chain is built from TRBV6-5 and TRBJ2-7; D is ambiguous. This CDR3 has 13 amino acids. V lost 7 bases to trimming and J lost 1 base, with 11 bases between them. The germline gives CDR1 MNHEY, CDR2 SVGAGI. The CDR3 loop reads CASKNSASYEQYF. CDR3 bases: TGTGCCAGCAAGAACAGCGCGTCCTACGAGCAGTACTTC.

V and J are TRBV2 and TRBJ1-5; the match to TRBD1 covers 8 bases. The CDR3 spans 16 residues. V shed 4 bases, J shed 4 bases, and the junction held 9 bases outside the gene matches. Germline V gene lookup returns CDR1 SNHLY and CDR2 FYNNEI. The CDR3 DNA follows: TGTGCCAGCAGTGCCCGGACAGGGAACAGGAATCAGCCCCAGCATTTT. Translating gives CASSARTGNRNQPQHF.

V gene TRBV7-6 combines with J gene TRBJ2-2; D might be TRBD1 (7 bases). The V end lost 1 base, the J end lost 4 bases, and 10 bases lay between the germline ends. The CDR3 covers 15 residues. CDR1 and CDR2 (germline): SGHVS, FNYEAQ. The CDR3: CASSLGQGGTGELFF. The CDR3 nucleotides read TGTGCCAGCAGCTTAGGACAGGGAGGCACCGGGGAGCTGTTTTTT.

The V and J genes are TRBV11-3 and TRBJ2-7; D remains ambiguous. The CDR3 runs 13 residues. V was shortened by 5 bases and J by 4 bases, with 12 bases between the two germline ends. Germline V CDR1 and CDR2: SGHNT, YENEEA. The CDR3 sequence: CASSGRQEYEQYF. DNA of the CDR3: TGTGCCAGCAGCGGCCGCCAGGAATACGAGCAGTACTTC.

V is TRBV5-6 and J is TRBJ1-1; D perhaps matches TRBD1 (5 bases). Germline lookup yields CDR1 SGHDT and CDR2 YYEEEE. There are 17 residues in the CDR3. V lost 2 bases and J lost 5, with 22 bases in between. The CDR3 spells CASSFPPGSGDRTEAFF. CDR3 DNA: TGTGCCAGCAGCTTTCCTCCAGGATCGGGGGATAGGACTGAAGCTTTCTTT.

This chain connects TRBV18 to TRBJ1-1; no definite D call. The CDR3 consists of 13 residues. CDR1 KGHSH and CDR2 LQKENI come from the germline V gene. V lost 3 bases and J lost 5, with 10 bases in between. CDR3 coding DNA: TGTGCCAGCTCACCGGAACAATGGACTGAAGCTTTCTTT. It translates to CASSPEQWTEAFF.